The next 20 T cell receptor beta chains were all read from a single sample in a study of blood T cell repertoires in COVID-19 (TCRdb year 2020). To prepare the library, the immunoSEQ multiplex PCR assay was applied. TCRdb provides this immuneACCESS table in a form limited to in-frame rearrangements. Some clones are lacking; in checked studies, under half of them reflect an unresolved V gene, and why the rest are absent is not known. For this sample there are about 120,000 clones; roughly 85% appear just once. The ten largest clones add up to 4% to 5% of the sample. Specimen: peripheral blood. These receptors came from a human donor in a cohort sampled during active COVID-19.

This sequence joins TRBV7-9 and TRBJ1-1, with 7 bases that match TRBD1. The germline CDR1 and CDR2 sequences are SEHNR and FQNEAQ (reference sequence). This CDR3 has 14 amino acids. The V segment lost 2 bases and the J segment 7 bases; nucleotides outside the gene matches: 7. CDR3 sequence reads: CASSLKTGRGEAFF. As DNA, the CDR3 is TGTGCCAGCAGCTTAAAGACAGGGCGGGGTGAAGCTTTCTTT.

The chain joins TRBV7-2 to TRBJ1-1, with D hard to call. Germline V gene lookup returns CDR1 SGHTA and CDR2 FQGNSA. Trimming cost V 4 bases and J 1 base, with 16 bases left between them. The CDR3 has 16 residues. CDR3 nucleotide sequence: TGTGCCAGCAGCTCCCCCCGGACTTGGGGGAACACTGAAGCTTTCTTT. This translates into CASSSPRTWGNTEAFF. The full variable domain, its missing parts supplied by reference TRBV7-2 and TRBJ1-1, is GAGVSQSPSNKVTEKGKDVELRCDPISGHTALYWYRQSLGQGLEFLIYFQGNSAPDKSGLPSDRFSAERTGGSVSTLTIQRTQQEDSAVYLCASSSPRTWGNTEAFFGQGTRLTVV.

The genes are TRBV11-2 and TRBJ1-2, with 9 bases matching TRBD1. Germline assignment: CDR1 SGHAT and CDR2 FQNNGV. The CDR3 runs to 15 residues. The V and J ends lost 2 bases and 4 bases, in that order; junction bases with no gene match: 5. The CDR3 DNA reads as TGTGCCAGCAGCTTAAGGGACAGGGAAATCTATGGCTACACCTTC. It codes for CASSLRDREIYGYTF.

This sequence joins TRBV5-1 and TRBJ1-5, with TRBD1 identical over 9 bases. The trim removed 1 base at V and 9 bases at J, leaving 8 bases unmatched. The length of the CDR3 is 15 residues. Germline V gives CDR1 SGHRS, CDR2 YFSETQ. DNA for the CDR3: TGCGCCAGCAGCTTGTGGGGGACAGGGACGGGGCCCCAGCATTTT. This translates into CASSLWGTGTGPQHF.

The rearrangement uses TRBV7-3 and TRBJ2-1, with a tentative D call TRBD1 (6 bases). This CDR3 is built from 13 residues. Trimming stripped 4 bases from V and 6 bases from J, with 10 bases between. The germline V gene has CDR1 SGHTA and CDR2 FQGTGA. CDR3 DNA sequence: TGTGCCAGCAGCTCCCAAGGGGGCAATGAGCAGTTCTTC. This sequence encodes CASSSQGGNEQFF.

In regard to this clone: An end of the junction does not agree with germline; a read error may underlie this. The rearrangement uses TRBV11-2 and TRBJ2-7, with 9 bases fitting TRBD1. Germline values: CDR1 SGHAT, CDR2 FQNNGV. This CDR3 spans 13 amino acids. The CDR3 spells CASSSGQGYKQYF. The CDR3 nucleotides are TGTGCCAGCAGCTCGGGACAGGGCTACAAGCAGTACTTC.

The chain has TRBV29-1 and TRBJ2-2; 11 bases align to TRBD1. The CDR3 runs 13 residues. Germline V gene lookup returns CDR1 SQVTM and CDR2 ANQGSEA. V lost 4 bases and J lost 6; bases outside the gene matches: 1. The CDR3 here is CSVGTGGAGELFF. The CDR3 coding sequence is TGCAGCGTTGGGACAGGGGGCGCCGGGGAGCTGTTTTTT.

The CDR3 coding sequence is TGTGCCAGCTCACTTGGGACTAGCGTTAGCACAGATACGCAGTATTTT. It codes for CASSLGTSVSTDTQYF. The chain uses TRBV18 and TRBJ2-3; 10 bases map to TRBD2. The CDR3 is 16 residues long. V lost 4 bases and J lost 0; bases outside the gene matches: 4. The germline V gene encodes CDR1 KGHSH and CDR2 LQKENI.

The V call is TRBV7-2, the J call TRBJ2-3; TRBD2 matches 15 bases. Germline CDR1 and CDR2: SGHTA and FQGNSA. The CDR3 is made up of 18 amino acids. Trimming cost V 1 base and J 1 base; bases outside gene matches: 3. CDR3 sequence reads: CASSLVGLAGGGTDTQYF. The DNA for the CDR3 is TGTGCCAGCAGCTTAGTGGGACTAGCGGGAGGAGGCACAGATACGCAGTATTTT.

J is TRBJ2-3 and V is TRBV18; 14 bases fit TRBD2. This CDR3 has 16 amino acids. From germline, CDR1 is KGHSH and CDR2 LQKENI. V shed 2 bases and J 7 bases; nucleotides not matched to a gene: 5. CDR3 DNA: TGTGCCAGCTCACCAGGGACTAGCGGGAGATGGAATACGCAGTATTTT. Translation: CASSPGTSGRWNTQYF.

The chain combines TRBV5-6 with TRBJ1-1, with D unresolved. CDR1 is SGHDT and CDR2 is YYEEEE in the germline V gene. V lost 0 bases and J lost 4, with 13 bases in between. The CDR3 is 15 amino acids. The CDR3 spells CASSLEVRRGTEAFF. In DNA form, the CDR3 reads TGTGCCAGCAGCTTGGAGGTCCGGAGAGGCACTGAAGCTTTCTTT.

The chain couples TRBV5-1 to TRBJ2-5, with TRBD1 matching over 10 bases. Germline CDR1 SGHRS, CDR2 YFSETQ. The CDR3 is 13 amino acids. V was pared by 7 bases and J by 3 bases, with 3 bases of the junction left unmatched. CDR3 loop: CASAGTGEETQYF. The CDR3 region has the DNA TGCGCCAGCGCCGGGACAGGGGAAGAGACCCAGTACTTC.

The V and J genes are TRBV9 and TRBJ1-1; 9 positions match TRBD1. The junction had 5 bases not matched to a gene; V was cut back by 2 bases and J by 3 bases. The CDR3 totals 15 residues. CDR1 and CDR2 (germline): SGDLS, YYNGEE. The CDR3 DNA reads as TGTGCCAGCAGCGTTATTACAGGGGGCGACACTGAAGCTTTCTTT. Protein sequence: CASSVITGGDTEAFF.

V is TRBV19 and J is TRBJ1-3; the D is unclear. CDR1 LNHDA and CDR2 SQIVND come from the germline V gene (reference sequence). The CDR3 length is 13 residues. Trimming stripped 11 bases from V and 0 bases from J, with 11 bases between. The CDR3 region is CAGSTRSGNTIYF. The CDR3 DNA is TGTGCCGGCTCGACACGCTCTGGAAACACCATATATTTT.

The J gene is TRBJ2-1, the V gene TRBV19; TRBD1 matches at 9 bases. Germline assignment: CDR1 LNHDA and CDR2 SQIVND (reference sequence). CDR3 length equals 14 residues. J was trimmed by 8 bases and V by 5 bases; bases with no gene match: 7. For the CDR3, the DNA is TGTGCCAGTAGTTACTGGACAGGGGAAGATGAGCAGTTCTTC. Its translation: CASSYWTGEDEQFF. Variable domain in full (rest from reference TRBV19 and TRBJ2-1): DGGITQSPKYLFRKEGQNVTLSCEQNLNHDAMYWYRQDPGQGLRLIYYSQIVNDFQKGDIAEGYSVSREKKESFPLTVTSAQKNPTAFYLCASSYWTGEDEQFFGPGTRLTVL.

The rearrangement joins TRBV11-3 to TRBJ2-1; TRBD2 agrees at 14 bases. The CDR3 runs to 18 residues. With V trimmed by 6 bases and J by 6 bases, 13 bases remained unmatched. CDR1 SGHNT and CDR2 YENEEA come from the germline V gene. CDR3 sequence reads: CASSTGTSGRVGGNEQFF. The CDR3 DNA reads as TGTGCCAGCAGTACTGGGACTAGCGGGAGAGTGGGGGGCAATGAGCAGTTCTTC.

V usage is TRBV5-1 and J usage is TRBJ1-2; 7 positions agree with TRBD1. The CDR3 covers 16 residues. V lost 0 bases, J lost 7 bases, and 12 bases stayed unmatched. In germline, CDR1 is SGHRS, CDR2 YFSETQ. Here the CDR3 DNA reads TGCGCCAGCAGCTTGGGTGGTGCCCAGGGGGTCGGTGGCTACACCTTC. This translates into CASSLGGAQGVGGYTF.

This clone was picked up one time. The chain is built from TRBV6-6 and TRBJ2-2, with 7 bases fitting TRBD1. The V and J ends lost 6 bases and 0 bases, in that order; junction bases with no gene match: 4. The CDR3 has 15 residues. Looked up from germline, CDR1 is MNHNY and CDR2 is SVGAGI (reference sequence). As DNA, the CDR3 is TGTGCCAGCAGCCGGGACAGAGCGAACACCGGGGAGCTGTTTTTT. Its protein product is CASSRDRANTGELFF.

The V call is TRBV4-1, the J call TRBJ2-2; a weak D match, TRBD1 (6 bases). The CDR3 sequence is 14 residues long. CDR1 and CDR2 (germline): MGHRA, YSYEKL. The V gene lost 0 bases and the J gene lost 6 bases, with 8 bases spanning the gap. CDR3 coding DNA: TGCGCCAGCAGCCAAGATCACAGGGCCGGGGAGCTGTTTTTT. The encoded protein is CASSQDHRAGELFF.

The rearrangement uses TRBV28 and TRBJ1-5; tentative D call: TRBD1 (6 bases). The CDR3 runs 14 residues. Trimming left V 4 bases short and J 5 bases short, with 12 bases between. The germline CDR1 and CDR2 sequences are MDHEN and SYDVKM. CDR3: CASSSGQPYQPQHF. The CDR3 bases are TGTGCCAGCAGTTCCGGACAGCCTTATCAGCCCCAGCATTTT.